Listed below are T cell receptor beta chains from one sample, sequenced in a study of neurological immune-mediated disorders. A single record per CDR3 protein comes from TCRdb applying MiXCR to the 5' RACE reads. The sample has fewer than 65,000 distinct CDR3 sequences, 4.2% seen once; the top ten hold roughly 3.1%. The specimen sequenced was PBMCs. The receptors were sampled from a man aged 45-65 years with multiple sclerosis. CDR3s include the opening cysteine and the closing phenylalanine or tryptophan. The order of the fields is V gene, J gene, D gene, clone size, CDR3 protein, CDR3 DNA. A D gene is named only where the DNA matches it firmly. A clone size is listed for some rows: how often the clone was seen (once, few, many), or a class if it is expanded.

TRBV7-9	TRBJ2-3	TRBD2	many	CASSPFGRTSTDTQYF	TGTGCCAGCAGTCCGTTCGGGAGGACTAGCACAGATACGCAGTATTTT
TRBV20-1	TRBJ1-5	-	-	CSAGHGTRSSNQPQNF	TGCAGTGCTGGACATGGGACAAGGTCTAGCAATCAGCCCCAGAATTTT
TRBV5-1	TRBJ2-7	TRBD1	many	CASSSIGTGLEQYF	TGCGCCAGCAGCTCCATAGGGACAGGACTCGAGCAGTACTTC
TRBV28	TRBJ2-3	-	few	CASSPDWDTQYF	TGTGCCAGCAGTCCTGACTGGGATACGCAGTATTTT
TRBV18	TRBJ1-1	-	many	CASSPALGMNTEAFF	TGTGCCAGCTCACCCGCACTTGGCATGAACACTGAAGCTTTCTTT
TRBV15	TRBJ2-5	-	many	CATSRDEGLETQYF	TGTGCCACCAGCAGAGACGAGGGATTAGAGACCCAGTACTTC
TRBV20-1	TRBJ2-7	-	many	CSARGWAIDEQYF	TGCAGTGCTAGGGGGTGGGCCATCGACGAGCAGTACTTC
TRBV10-3	TRBJ2-1	TRBD2	many	CAISGVGTSGSHEQFF	TGTGCCATCAGTGGAGTCGGGACTAGCGGGAGCCATGAGCAGTTCTTC
TRBV6-5	TRBJ2-7	TRBD1	many	CASSPPGTAYEQYF	TGTGCCAGCAGTCCCCCGGGGACAGCCTACGAGCAGTACTTC
TRBV21-1	TRBJ2-4	-	many	CASSKEGGAYIQYF	TGTGCCAGCAGCAAAGAAGGGGGGGCGTACATTCAGTACTTC
TRBV5-1	TRBJ2-2	TRBD2	many	CASSLTSAGGELFF	TGCGCCAGCAGCCTTACTAGCGCTGGCGGGGAGCTGTTTTTT
TRBV12-3/TRBV12-4	TRBJ2-3	-	many	CASRGRSDTQYF	TGTGCCAGCAGGGGAAGAAGTGATACGCAGTATTTT
TRBV5-1	TRBJ1-1	TRBD1	many	CASSPGQGAEAFF	TGCGCCAGCAGCCCGGGACAGGGGGCTGAAGCTTTCTTT
TRBV10-3	TRBJ1-2	-	many	CAIVNERTYGYTF	TGTGCCATTGTAAACGAGCGTACGTATGGCTACACCTTC
TRBV7-9	TRBJ2-1	-	many	CASTHRDFHNEQFF	TGTGCCAGCACACACCGGGACTTCCACAATGAGCAGTTCTTC
TRBV20-1	TRBJ1-5	-	many	CSAIRDSNQPQHF	TGCAGTGCTATCCGGGACAGCAATCAGCCCCAGCATTTT
TRBV19	TRBJ2-3	-	few	CASGRADTQYF	TGTGCCAGTGGTAGGGCAGATACGCAGTATTTT
TRBV5-5	TRBJ2-5	-	many	CASSSHLQETQYF	TGTGCCAGCAGCTCTCACCTCCAAGAGACCCAGTACTTC
TRBV3-1	TRBJ1-5	-	many	CASSQGTVRVQPQHF	TGTGCCAGCAGCCAAGGGACAGTAAGAGTTCAGCCCCAGCATTTT
TRBV28	TRBJ2-2	-	-	CASSSLIGELFF	TGTGCCAGCAGTTCACTCATCGGGGAGCTGTTTTTT
TRBV3-1	TRBJ2-7	-	many	CASSPTESSTYEQYF	TGTGCCAGCAGTCCGACAGAAAGCTCTACCTACGAGCAGTACTTC
TRBV28	TRBJ1-3	-	few	CASSRDLSGNTIYF	TGTGCCAGCAGCCGAGATCTGAGTGGAAACACCATATATTTT